These 16 T cell receptor beta chains were all obtained from the same sample, sequenced in a study of blood T cell repertoires in COVID-19. Sequencing was performed with immunoSEQ multiplex PCR; in TCRdb, only in-frame clones are kept and a portion is missing. The sample records some 130,000 clones, 84% being singletons. Sequencing used peripheral blood. These TCRs come from a woman in her 30s who had recovered from COVID-19.

The rearrangement joins TRBV19 to TRBJ2-1; TRBD2 matches at 9 bases. Germline values: CDR1 LNHDA, CDR2 SQIVND (reference sequence). The V and J ends lost 3 bases and 7 bases, in that order; junction bases with no gene match: 16. This CDR3 is built from 18 residues. The CDR3 coding sequence is TGTGCCAGTAGTATTAACTTAGCGGGGGCCCCACACCCAAATGAGCAGTTCTTC. Translating it yields CASSINLAGAPHPNEQFF.

The chain uses TRBV19 and TRBJ2-7, with 10 positions matching TRBD1. CDR1 and CDR2 (germline): LNHDA, SQIVND (reference sequence). The CDR3 sequence is 15 residues long. The V gene end was trimmed by 5 bases and the J gene end by 4 bases; junction bases not matched to a gene: 8. The CDR3 loop is CASSPHDRGPYEQYF. CDR3 nucleotides: TGTGCCAGTAGTCCCCACGACAGGGGGCCTTACGAGCAGTACTTC.

The genes are TRBV25-1 and TRBJ2-2; D not certain. V was pared by 3 bases and J by 3 bases, with 8 bases between. This CDR3 spans 14 amino acids. Looked up from germline, CDR1 is MGHDK and CDR2 is SYGVNS. As DNA, the CDR3 is TGTGCCAGCAGTGATACGGCGGACACCGGGGAGCTGTTTTTT. It specifies CASSDTADTGELFF.

The chain is built from TRBV19 and TRBJ2-5, with D perhaps matching TRBD1 (5 bases). The CDR3 has 14 amino acids. The V gene lost 1 base and the J gene lost 3 bases, with 9 bases spanning the gap. From germline, CDR1 is LNHDA and CDR2 SQIVND (reference sequence). The CDR3 sequence is CASSIVGREETQYF. The CDR3 DNA reads as TGTGCCAGTAGTATAGTCGGCAGGGAAGAGACCCAGTACTTC.

The CDR3 reads CASSLGPATNEKLFF. The CDR3 DNA reads TGTGCCAGCAGCTTAGGGCCTGCAACTAATGAAAAACTGTTTTTT. The genes are TRBV7-2 and TRBJ1-4; no clear D. V lost 1 base and J 0 bases, leaving 6 bases between the germline ends. This CDR3 spans 15 amino acids. Germline assignment: CDR1 SGHTA and CDR2 FQGNSA.

The chain couples TRBV30 to TRBJ1-6; D gene ambiguous. The CDR3 runs to 19 residues. V was cut by 8 bases and J by 2 bases, with 28 bases left in between. Germline assignment: CDR1 GTSNPN and CDR2 SVGIG (reference sequence). CDR3 amino acids: CAISSEGIARKPYNSPLHF. For the CDR3, the DNA is TGTGCCATAAGTTCGGAGGGAATCGCTCGGAAGCCCTATAATTCACCCCTCCACTTT.

The chain links TRBV6-5 to TRBJ2-2; 7 bases match TRBD2. In germline, CDR1 is MNHEY, CDR2 SVGAGI. This CDR3 comprises 15 residues. The V gene end was trimmed by 4 bases and the J gene end by 4 bases; junction bases not matched to a gene: 6. The DNA of the CDR3 is TGTGCCAGCAGTTTTAGAGGACTAGTCACCGGGGAGCTGTTTTTT. This codes for CASSFRGLVTGELFF.

This sequence joins TRBV5-1 and TRBJ2-1; 8 positions match TRBD1. CDR1 and CDR2 (germline): SGHRS, YFSETQ. V lost 4 bases, J lost 13 bases, and 10 bases stayed unmatched. This CDR3 comprises 13 residues. The CDR3 is CASSEPPGQDQFF. CDR3 coding DNA: TGCGCCAGCAGCGAACCCCCGGGACAGGACCAGTTCTTC. Using reference TRBV5-1 and TRBJ2-1 for the parts outside the CDR3, the full variable domain is KAGVTQTPRYLIKTRGQQVTLSCSPISGHRSVSWYQQTPGQGLQFLFEYFSETQRNKGNFPGRFSGRQFSNSRSEMNVSTLELGDSALYLCASSEPPGQDQFFGPGTRLTVL.

The rearrangement uses TRBV1 and TRBJ1-2. TRBV1 is noted as a pseudogene. This CDR3 spans 18 amino acids. The CDR3 reads CTSSQIFRSSIPNYGYTF. For the CDR3, the DNA is TGCACCAGCAGCCAAATTTTTCGATCTAGTATCCCTAACTATGGCTACACCTTC.

J is TRBJ1-2 and V is TRBV9; tentative D call: TRBD1 (6 bases). V was trimmed by 4 bases and J by 7 bases, leaving 17 bases between them. The V gene's germline CDR1 is SGDLS and CDR2 YYNGEE. The CDR3 runs 14 residues. CDR3 sequence reads: CASSREGGLPGYTF. The CDR3 DNA reads TGTGCCAGCAGCAGAGAGGGGGGGCTCCCTGGCTACACCTTC. Full variable domain (remainder filled in from reference TRBV9 and TRBJ1-2): DSGVTQTPKHLITATGQRVTLRCSPRSGDLSVYWYQQSLDQGLQFLIQYYNGEERAKGNILERFSAQQFPDLHSELNLSSLELGDSALYFCASSREGGLPGYTFGSGTRLTVV.

This sequence joins TRBV5-5 and TRBJ2-1; 9 nucleotides agree with TRBD2. Germline trimming cut 0 bases from V and 6 bases from J; bases unmatched to any gene: 4. This CDR3 is 15 amino acids long. Germline lookup yields CDR1 SGHKS and CDR2 YYEKEE (reference sequence). The CDR3 reads CASSLAGTSSNEQFF. CDR3 in DNA: TGTGCCAGCAGCTTGGCTGGGACTAGCAGCAATGAGCAGTTCTTC.

J is TRBJ1-2 and V is TRBV2, with a tentative D call TRBD1 (6 bases). The germline V and J ends were trimmed by 4 bases and 4 bases, with 16 bases remaining between them. The V gene's germline CDR1 is SNHLY and CDR2 FYNNEI. This CDR3 region has 15 residues. The CDR3 protein is CASSARPGVAYGYTF. The CDR3 DNA follows: TGTGCCAGCAGTGCTCGGCCAGGGGTCGCCTATGGCTACACCTTC.

This clone was found once. The genes are TRBV24-1 and TRBJ1-1; 7 bases are shared with TRBD1. The CDR3 extends over 16 amino acids. The germline V gene has CDR1 KGHDR and CDR2 SFDVKD. Trimming cost V 3 bases and J 1 base; bases outside gene matches: 7. The CDR3 sequence: CATSDASGQTNTEAFF. The DNA of the CDR3 is TGTGCCACCAGTGATGCGTCGGGACAGACGAACACTGAAGCTTTCTTT.

This clone counts as large (0.1 to 1%). The chain couples TRBV11-3 to TRBJ1-1; tentatively, D is TRBD1 (6 bases). V was trimmed by 3 bases and J by 2 bases, leaving 10 bases between them. The CDR3 loop spans 14 amino acids. Germline V lookup: CDR1 SGHNT, CDR2 YENEEA. The CDR3 nucleotides read TGTGCCAGCAGCTTCTCAGGGGTTAACACTGAAGCTTTCTTT. Its protein is CASSFSGVNTEAFF.

The CDR3 loop reads CAARRGGDTEAFF. The CDR3, as DNA: TGTGCCGCCCGGAGGGGGGGGGACACTGAAGCTTTCTTT. V usage is TRBV10-3 and J usage is TRBJ1-1; TRBD1 is a possible D gene (6 bases). Germline CDR1 and CDR2: ENHRY and SYGVKD. V was cut by 11 bases and J by 3 bases, with 16 bases left in between. This CDR3 spans 13 amino acids.

The CDR3 nucleotides are TGTGCCAGTAGCGATGGGAGACAGGGGGGTAATCAGCCCCAGCATTTT. Protein sequence: CASSDGRQGGNQPQHF. The V gene is TRBV19, the J gene TRBJ1-5, with TRBD1 matching over 9 bases. The CDR3 totals 16 residues. V gave up 6 bases and J gave up 4 bases; unmatched junction bases: 10. Germline V gives CDR1 LNHDA, CDR2 SQIVND (reference sequence).